These 5 T cell receptor beta chains originate from one sample sequenced in a study of cytomegalovirus exposure and HLA in healthy donors. 60 Vbeta and 13 Jbeta primers were used in PCR. The data were produced by immunoSEQ multiplex PCR, yet TCRdb's version contains in-frame clones alone and is incomplete. The sample has over 150,000 clones; 75% to 85% are singletons. Sequencing was carried out using PBMCs. Source of these receptors: a woman under 30 in good health and CMV-seronegative.

This chain connects TRBV4-1 to TRBJ2-2; D might be TRBD1 (6 bases). This CDR3 has 17 amino acids. V was shortened by 1 base and J by 5 bases, with 17 bases between the two germline ends. Germline V gene sequence: CDR1 MGHRA, CDR2 YSYEKL. Here the CDR3 reads CASSQGATGMHTGELFF. CDR3 DNA: TGCGCCAGCAGCCAAGGGGCAACAGGGATGCATACCGGGGAGCTGTTTTTT.

Only one count was recorded for this clone. The J gene is TRBJ1-2, the V gene TRBV7-8; TRBD1 aligns across 9 bases. The CDR3 contains 16 residues. The germline CDR1 and CDR2 sequences are SGHVS and FQNEAQ. V gave up 1 base and J gave up 4 bases; unmatched junction bases: 7. CDR3 nucleotides: TGTGCCAGCAGCTTAGTCTCCGGACAGGGGATCTATGGCTACACCTTC. The encoded protein is CASSLVSGQGIYGYTF.

This clone was counted once. The chain links TRBV19 to TRBJ2-3; TRBD2 matches 7 bases. J gave up 3 bases and V 5 bases, and 5 bases lay outside the gene matches. The CDR3 consists of 14 residues. Germline V gene sequence: CDR1 LNHDA, CDR2 SQIVND (reference sequence). This chain's CDR3 is CASSGRERTDTQYF. Written as DNA, the CDR3 is TGTGCCAGTAGTGGGCGGGAGCGTACAGATACGCAGTATTTT.

This clone was seen just once. The rearrangement uses TRBV5-1 and TRBJ1-1; TRBD1 agrees at 8 bases. The V gene end was trimmed by 1 base and the J gene end by 1 base; junction bases not matched to a gene: 6. Germline CDR1 reads SGHRS; CDR2 reads YFSETQ. There are 16 residues in the CDR3. CDR3 sequence: CASSLSTGEGNTEAFF. The CDR3 DNA sequence: TGCGCCAGCAGCTTGTCGACAGGGGAGGGGAACACTGAAGCTTTCTTT.

The chain recombines TRBV19 with TRBJ1-1; TRBD1 might be the D (5 bases). CDR1 is LNHDA, CDR2 SQIVND, per germline (reference sequence). CDR3 size: 14 residues. Trimming shortened V by 0 bases and J by 5 bases, and 10 bases separated the two germline ends. CDR3 protein: CASSIDQGWTEAFF. DNA for the CDR3: TGTGCCAGTAGTATAGATCAGGGATGGACTGAAGCTTTCTTT.